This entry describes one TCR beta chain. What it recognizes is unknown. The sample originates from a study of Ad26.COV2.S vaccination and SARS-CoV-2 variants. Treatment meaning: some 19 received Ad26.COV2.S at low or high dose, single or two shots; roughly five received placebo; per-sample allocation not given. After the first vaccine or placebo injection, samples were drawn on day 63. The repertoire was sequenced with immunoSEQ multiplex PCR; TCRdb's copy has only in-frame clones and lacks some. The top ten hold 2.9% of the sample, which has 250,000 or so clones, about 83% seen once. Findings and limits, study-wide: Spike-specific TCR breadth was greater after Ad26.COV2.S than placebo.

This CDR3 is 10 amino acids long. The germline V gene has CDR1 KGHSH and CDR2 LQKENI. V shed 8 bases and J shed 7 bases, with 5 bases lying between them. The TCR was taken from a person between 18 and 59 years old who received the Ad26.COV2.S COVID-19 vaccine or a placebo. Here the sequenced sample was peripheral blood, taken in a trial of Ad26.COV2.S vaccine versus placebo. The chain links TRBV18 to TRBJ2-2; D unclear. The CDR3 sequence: CASSDGELFF. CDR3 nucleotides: TGTGCCAGCAGCGACGGGGAGCTGTTTTTT.